This T cell receptor beta chain originates from a study of blood T cell repertoires in COVID-19. As for the study in general: Sites in the United States, Italy and Spain provided acute and convalescent COVID-19 samples. The cDNA or gDNA used as material had been derived from T cells, B-cell-depleted T cells, or PBMCs.

Original handling: Amplification from reference gene primers served as the basis for estimated nucleated cell counts. Profiled with immunoSEQ multiplex PCR; TCRdb holds only in-frame clones, not every one. Clone size and the V and J calls come from that table; the DNA yielded D and trimming. The table has about 180,000 clones, 85% seen once; the top ten hold 5% to 7.5%. The CDR3 loop spans 14 amino acids. Germline-derived CDR1 and CDR2 are SGHDT and YYEEEE. V lost 7 bases to trimming and J lost 2 bases; unmatched junction nucleotides: 6. This chain links TRBV5-6 with TRBJ2-1; 7 bases fit TRBD1. The sample consisted of PBMCs or T cells enriched from blood (not recorded which). This clonotype was obtained from a middle-aged man who had recovered from COVID-19. CDR3 in DNA: TGTGCCAGCTTAGAAGGGGGCCCCTACAATGAGCAGTTCTTC. This encodes CASLEGGPYNEQFF.